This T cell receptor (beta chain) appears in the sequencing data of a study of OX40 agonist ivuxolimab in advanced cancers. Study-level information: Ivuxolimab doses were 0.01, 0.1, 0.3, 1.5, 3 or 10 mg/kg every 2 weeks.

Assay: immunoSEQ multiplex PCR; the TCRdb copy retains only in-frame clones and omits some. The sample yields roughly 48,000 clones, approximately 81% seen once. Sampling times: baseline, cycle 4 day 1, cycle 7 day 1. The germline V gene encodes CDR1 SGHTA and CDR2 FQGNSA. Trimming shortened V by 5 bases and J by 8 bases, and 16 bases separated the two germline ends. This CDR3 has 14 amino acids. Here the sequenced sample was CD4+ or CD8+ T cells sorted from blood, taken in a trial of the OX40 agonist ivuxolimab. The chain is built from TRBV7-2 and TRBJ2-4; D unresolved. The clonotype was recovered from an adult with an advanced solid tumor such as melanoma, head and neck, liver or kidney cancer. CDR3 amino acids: CASSPGVGSDIQYF. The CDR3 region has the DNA TGTGCCAGCAGCCCGGGTGTGGGCTCGGACATTCAGTACTTC.